The clone carrying this T cell receptor (beta chain) was counted a few times. Its antigen is not known. Germline V lookup: CDR1 SEHNR, CDR2 FQNEAQ (reference sequence). The CDR3 runs to 13 residues. Trimming left V 6 bases short and J 1 base short, with 10 bases between. TCRdb fed the 5' RACE reads into MiXCR, producing one record per CDR3 protein. The table records around 70,000 distinct CDR3 sequences, approximately 7% of them present only once. This specimen comes from a study of T cells after yellow fever vaccination. Overall study results and limits: Bulk-population clonotypes that are abundant could appear as contaminants in FACS-sorted repertoires.

The sequences come from CD8+ T cells sorted from PBMCs, collected about 5 days after the first yellow fever vaccination. The gene calls are TRBV7-9 and TRBJ2-7; no definite D call. The receptor comes from a man aged 18 to 30 who received the YFV17D yellow fever vaccine. CDR3 in DNA: TGTGCCAGCAGTAAGGACGGTTCCTACGAGCAGTACTTC. It specifies CASSKDGSYEQYF.